This T cell receptor (beta chain) appears in the sequencing data of a study of shared clonotypes between healthy human individuals. Remarks on this clone: Antigen specificity is unknown.

General study results and limits: Represented genetic and exposure-history diversity was restricted by having few donors.

The repertoire was sequenced with immunoSEQ multiplex PCR; TCRdb's copy has only in-frame clones and lacks some. Altogether 950,000 to 1,300,000 clones are present, roughly 70% being singletons, with the ten largest covering over 1.3%. Trimming stripped 0 bases from V and 1 base from J, with 10 bases between. The length of the CDR3 is 16 residues. Per the germline V gene, CDR1 is SGHTA and CDR2 is FQGNSA. This sequence originates from a young man in good health. The chain links TRBV7-2 to TRBJ2-1; possibly TRBD2 for D (6 bases). The sample consisted of memory CD4+ T cells sorted from blood. The subset here: CD45RA-negative fraction. This chain's CDR3 is CASSLAIGGSYNEQFF. CDR3 coding DNA: TGTGCCAGCAGCTTAGCGATTGGGGGGTCCTACAATGAGCAGTTCTTC. The full variable domain, with the rest looked up from reference TRBV7-2 and TRBJ2-1, is GAGVSQSPSNKVTEKGKDVELRCDPISGHTALYWYRQSLGQGLEFLIYFQGNSAPDKSGLPSDRFSAERTGGSVSTLTIQRTQQEDSAVYLCASSLAIGGSYNEQFFGPGTRLTVL.